This T cell receptor beta chain was retrieved from a study of blood T cell repertoires in COVID-19. Across the study: Acute and convalescent COVID-19 specimens originated in the United States, Italy and Spain. Nucleic acid was either cDNA or gDNA, and it came from T cells, B-cell-depleted T cells, or PBMCs.

Per the authors' pipeline: Reference gene primers were amplified, and this amplification served to estimate nucleated cell counts. Profiled with immunoSEQ multiplex PCR; TCRdb holds only in-frame clones, not every one. The V and J calls and clone size were taken over from that table, and D and trimming were inferred from the DNA. The sample has 310,000 or so clones; more than 75% are singletons. The germline CDR1 and CDR2 sequences are LNHDA and SQIVND (reference sequence). CDR3 size: 16 residues. With V trimmed by 6 bases and J by 3 bases, 12 bases remained unmatched. The TCR sequence derives from a man aged 65-85 years with acute or convalescent COVID-19. The sample taken for sequencing was peripheral blood. V gene TRBV19 combines with J gene TRBJ2-7, with TRBD1 matching over 9 bases. CDR3 sequence reads: CASSKGQGTLHYEQYF. Written as DNA, the CDR3 is TGTGCCAGTAGCAAAGGACAGGGGACCCTACACTACGAGCAGTACTTC.